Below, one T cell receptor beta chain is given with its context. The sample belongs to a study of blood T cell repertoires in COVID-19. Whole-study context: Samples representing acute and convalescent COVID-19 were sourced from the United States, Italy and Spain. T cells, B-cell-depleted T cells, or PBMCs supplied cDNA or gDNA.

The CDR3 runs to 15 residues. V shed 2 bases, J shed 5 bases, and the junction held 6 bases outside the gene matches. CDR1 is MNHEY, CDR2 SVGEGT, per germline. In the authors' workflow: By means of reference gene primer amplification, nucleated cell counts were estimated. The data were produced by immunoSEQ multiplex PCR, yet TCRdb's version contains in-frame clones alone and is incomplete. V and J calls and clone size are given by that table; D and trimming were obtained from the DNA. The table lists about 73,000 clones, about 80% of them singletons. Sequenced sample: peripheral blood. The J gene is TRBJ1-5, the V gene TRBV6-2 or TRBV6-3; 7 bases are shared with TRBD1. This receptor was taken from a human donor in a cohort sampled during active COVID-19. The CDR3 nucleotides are TGTGCCAGCAGTTACCCGACAGGGTTTGATCAGCCCCAGCATTTT. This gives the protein CASSYPTGFDQPQHF.